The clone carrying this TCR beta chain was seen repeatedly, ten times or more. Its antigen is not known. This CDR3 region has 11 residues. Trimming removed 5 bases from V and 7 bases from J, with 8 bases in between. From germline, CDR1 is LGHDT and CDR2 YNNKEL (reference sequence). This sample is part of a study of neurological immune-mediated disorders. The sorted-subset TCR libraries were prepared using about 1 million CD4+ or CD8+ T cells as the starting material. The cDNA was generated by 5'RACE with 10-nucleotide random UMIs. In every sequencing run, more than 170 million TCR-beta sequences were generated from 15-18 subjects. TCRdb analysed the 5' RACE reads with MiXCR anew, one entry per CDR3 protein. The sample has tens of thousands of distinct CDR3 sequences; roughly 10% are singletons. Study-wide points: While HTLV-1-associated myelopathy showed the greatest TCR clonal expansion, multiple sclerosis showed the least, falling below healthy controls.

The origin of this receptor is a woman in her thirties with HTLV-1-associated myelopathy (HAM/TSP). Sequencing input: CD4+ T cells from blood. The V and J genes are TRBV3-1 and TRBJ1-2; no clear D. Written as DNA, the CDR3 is TGTGCCAGCAGCTGGGCGGGTGGCTACACCTTC. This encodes CASSWAGGYTF.